This T cell receptor (beta chain) was sequenced in a study of beta chain features in type 1 diabetes. It was via CD45RO/CCR7/CD25/CD127/CD95/CD27 that CD4+ naive, central memory, regulatory and stem cell-like memory cells were sorted. This clone was seen more than once but under ten times. An end of the junction does not agree with germline; a read error may underlie this. CDR3 length: 14 residues. CDR1 KGHSH and CDR2 LQKENI come from the germline V gene. Isolated RNA was reverse transcribed in full, so expressed TCRB transcripts were sequenced. TCRdb keeps only in-frame clones here, not all; method: immunoSEQ multiplex PCR. The repertoire has about 180,000 clones, about 13% of them found once; the top ten carry 0.62%.

Sequenced input: central memory CD4+ T cells from blood. The sequence was obtained from a woman between 18 and 29 years old in good health. The gene calls are TRBV18 and TRBJ1-1; D remains ambiguous. The CDR3 here is CASSLSDLNAEAFF. In nucleotides, the CDR3 is TGTGCCAGCTCACTCTCGGACTTGAACGCTGAAGCTTTCTTT.